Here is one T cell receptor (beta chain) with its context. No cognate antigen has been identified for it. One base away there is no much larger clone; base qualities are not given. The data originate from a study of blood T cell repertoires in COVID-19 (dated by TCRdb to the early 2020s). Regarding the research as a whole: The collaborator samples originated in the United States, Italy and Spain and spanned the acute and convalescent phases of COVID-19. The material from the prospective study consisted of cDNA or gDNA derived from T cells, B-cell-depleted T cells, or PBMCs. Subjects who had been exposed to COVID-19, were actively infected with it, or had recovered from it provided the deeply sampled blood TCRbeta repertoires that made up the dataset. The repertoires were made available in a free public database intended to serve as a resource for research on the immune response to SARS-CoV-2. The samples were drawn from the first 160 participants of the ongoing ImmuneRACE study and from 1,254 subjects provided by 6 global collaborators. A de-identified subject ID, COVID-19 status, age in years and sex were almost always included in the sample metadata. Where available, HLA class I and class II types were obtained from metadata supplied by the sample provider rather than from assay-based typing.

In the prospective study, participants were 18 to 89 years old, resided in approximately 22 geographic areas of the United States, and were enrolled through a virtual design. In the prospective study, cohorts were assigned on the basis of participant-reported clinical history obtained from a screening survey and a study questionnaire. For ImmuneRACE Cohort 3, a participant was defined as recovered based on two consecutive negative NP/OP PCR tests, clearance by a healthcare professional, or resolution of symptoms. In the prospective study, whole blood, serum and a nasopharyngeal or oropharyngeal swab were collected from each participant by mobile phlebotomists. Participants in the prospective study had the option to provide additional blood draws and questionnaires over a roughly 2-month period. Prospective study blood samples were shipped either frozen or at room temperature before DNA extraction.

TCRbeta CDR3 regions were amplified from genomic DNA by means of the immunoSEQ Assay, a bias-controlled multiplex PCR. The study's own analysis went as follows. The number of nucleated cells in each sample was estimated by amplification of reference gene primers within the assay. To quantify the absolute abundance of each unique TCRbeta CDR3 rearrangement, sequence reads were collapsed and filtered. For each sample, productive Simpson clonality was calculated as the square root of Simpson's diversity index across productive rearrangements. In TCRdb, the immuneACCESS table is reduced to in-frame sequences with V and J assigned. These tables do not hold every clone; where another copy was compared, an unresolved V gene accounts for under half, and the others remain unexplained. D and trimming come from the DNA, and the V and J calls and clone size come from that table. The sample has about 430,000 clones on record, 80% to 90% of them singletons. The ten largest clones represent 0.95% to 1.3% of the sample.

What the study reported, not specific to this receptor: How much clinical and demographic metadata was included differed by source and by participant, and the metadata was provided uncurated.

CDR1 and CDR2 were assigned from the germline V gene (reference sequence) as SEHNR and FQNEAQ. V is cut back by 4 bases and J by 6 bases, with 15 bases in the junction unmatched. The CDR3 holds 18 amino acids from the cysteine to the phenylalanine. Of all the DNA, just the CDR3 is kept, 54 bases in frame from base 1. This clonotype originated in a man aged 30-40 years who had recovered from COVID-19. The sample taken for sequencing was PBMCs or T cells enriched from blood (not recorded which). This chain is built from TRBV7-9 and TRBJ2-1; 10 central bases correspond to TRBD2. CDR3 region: CASSSRLAGPKVSNEQFF. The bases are TGTGCCAGCAGCTCACGACTAGCGGGCCCAAAGGTGTCCAATGAGCAGTTCTTC. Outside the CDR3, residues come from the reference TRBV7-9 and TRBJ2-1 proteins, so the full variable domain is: DTGVSQNPRHKITKRGQNVTFRCDPISEHNRLYWYRQTLGQGPEFLTYFQNEAQLEKSRLLSDRFSAERPKGSFSTLEIQRTEQGDSAMYLCASSSRLAGPKVSNEQFFGPGTRLTVL.